A selection of T cell receptor beta chains follows, all from one sample in a study of T cell changes during pregnancy in multiple sclerosis. Profiled with immunoSEQ multiplex PCR; TCRdb holds only in-frame clones, not every one. Of around 130,000 clones listed, roughly 95% were seen once; the top ten hold 0.44%. Source: peripheral blood, taken after pregnancy. These receptors all stem from a female donor with multiple sclerosis, enrolled in a pregnancy study. Each CDR3 is given with its conserved first and last residue. The order of the fields is clone size, CDR3 length, D gene, J gene, V gene, CDR3 protein, CDR3 DNA. D genes are given only for firm matches. Part of the rows lack a size; the others show once, few, many or a class for expanded clones.

NA | 14 | NA | TRBJ2-1 | TRBV5-6 | CASSLRGGRGEQFF | TGTGCCAGCAGCCTTCGAGGGGGGCGGGGGGAGCAGTTCTTC
once | 19 | TRBD2 | TRBJ2-3 | TRBV13 | CASSLLAGGQSTGIDTQYF | TGTGCCAGCAGCTTACTAGCGGGAGGGCAATCGACCGGGATAGATACGCAGTATTTT
NA | 14 | TRBD1 | TRBJ1-4 | TRBV25-1 | CASSESDRREKLFF | TGTGCCAGCAGTGAATCGGACAGGAGAGAGAAACTGTTTTTT
NA | 11 | TRBD1 | TRBJ2-7 | TRBV14 | CASSLGQTQYF | TGTGCCAGCAGCCTGGGACAGACGCAGTACTTC
NA | 14 | NA | TRBJ1-2 | TRBV5-1 | CASSPYSGINGYTF | TGCGCCAGCAGCCCTTATTCCGGGATCAATGGCTACACCTTC
NA | 14 | TRBD2 | TRBJ2-5 | TRBV29-1 | CSVDFLAGGETQYF | TGCAGCGTTGATTTTCTGGCGGGAGGAGAGACCCAGTACTTC
NA | 12 | NA | TRBJ2-7 | TRBV29-1 | CSVGSGSYEQYF | TGCAGCGTTGGCTCAGGGTCCTACGAGCAGTACTTC
NA | 13 | NA | TRBJ2-3 | TRBV6-5 | CASSSQVADTQYF | TGTGCCAGCAGTTCACAGGTTGCAGATACGCAGTATTTT
NA | 13 | TRBD1 | TRBJ1-2 | TRBV7-3 | CASSVQGNYGYTF | TGTGCCAGCAGCGTACAGGGGAACTATGGCTACACCTTC
NA | 15 | TRBD1 | TRBJ2-3 | TRBV10-3 | CAINTGTGPADTQYF | TGTGCCATCAATACCGGGACAGGGCCCGCAGATACGCAGTATTTT
NA | 15 | TRBD2 | TRBJ2-3 | TRBV5-1 | CASGLAGQSTDTQYF | TGCGCCAGTGGACTAGCGGGACAAAGCACAGATACGCAGTATTTT
NA | 18 | TRBD2 | TRBJ2-1 | TRBV5-1 | CASSLSPSGTSFYNEQFF | TGCGCCAGCAGCTTGAGTCCTAGCGGGACTAGCTTTTACAATGAGCAGTTCTTC
NA | 14 | NA | TRBJ2-1 | TRBV14 | CASSQLTTYNEQFF | TGTGCCAGCAGCCAGCTTACAACCTACAATGAGCAGTTCTTC
NA | 15 | TRBD1 | TRBJ2-6 | TRBV5-1 | CASSAQGAGANVLTF | TGCGCCAGCAGCGCACAGGGGGCTGGGGCCAACGTCCTGACTTTC
NA | 18 | TRBD2 | TRBJ2-7 | TRBV7-2 | CASSLELAGGPYSYEQYF | TGTGCCAGCAGCTTAGAACTAGCGGGAGGGCCGTATTCCTACGAGCAGTACTTC
NA | 13 | TRBD1 | TRBJ2-7 | TRBV2 | CASSVSRGLEQYF | TGTGCCAGCAGTGTTAGCAGGGGGCTCGAGCAGTACTTC
NA | 15 | TRBD2 | TRBJ2-1 | TRBV15 | CATSRGLAGGGEQFF | TGTGCCACCAGCAGAGGACTAGCGGGAGGAGGAGAGCAGTTCTTC
NA | 15 | NA | TRBJ2-1 | TRBV11-2 | CASSLDRGWYNEQFF | TGTGCCAGCAGCTTAGATAGGGGTTGGTACAATGAGCAGTTCTTC
NA | 19 | TRBD1 | TRBJ2-6 | TRBV19 | CASSIGTGVVGSGANVLTF | TGTGCCAGTAGTATAGGGACAGGGGTTGTCGGCTCTGGGGCCAACGTCCTGACTTTC
NA | 15 | NA | TRBJ1-1 | TRBV5-6 | CASSVLQGMNTEAFF | TGTGCCAGCAGCGTCCTCCAGGGGATGAACACTGAAGCTTTCTTT
NA | 16 | NA | TRBJ1-2 | TRBV7-2 | CASSLAPRAQTNGYTF | TGTGCCAGCAGCTTAGCGCCGCGGGCGCAGACAAACGGCTACACCTTC
NA | 13 | NA | TRBJ2-3 | TRBV5-1 | CASSFNTADTQYF | TGCGCCAGCAGCTTTAACACCGCAGATACGCAGTATTTT
NA | 14 | TRBD1 | TRBJ1-1 | TRBV28 | CASSQTQQGARAFF | TGTGCCAGCAGTCAAACCCAACAGGGGGCGCGGGCTTTCTTT
NA | 13 | NA | TRBJ1-1 | TRBV6-5 | CASRSGWDTEAFF | TGTGCCAGCCGATCGGGGTGGGACACTGAAGCTTTCTTT
NA | 17 | TRBD1 | TRBJ1-3 | TRBV28 | CASSPLQGVALENTIYF | TGTGCCAGCAGCCCTCTACAGGGGGTTGCTTTAGAAAACACCATATATTTT
NA | 13 | NA | TRBJ2-7 | TRBV6-1 | CASKDYGGNEQYF | TGTGCCAGCAAGGACTACGGAGGAAACGAGCAGTACTTC
NA | 11 | NA | TRBJ2-1 | TRBV25-1 | CASSRGSEQFF | TGTGCCAGCAGTCGGGGATCCGAGCAGTTCTTC
NA | 14 | TRBD1 | TRBJ2-1 | TRBV2 | CASSEGTGGGEQFF | TGTGCCAGCAGTGAAGGGACAGGGGGCGGAGAGCAGTTCTTC
NA | 14 | NA | TRBJ2-3 | TRBV11-1 | CASSFGGGADTQYF | TGTGCCAGCAGCTTCGGAGGGGGCGCAGATACGCAGTATTTT
NA | 16 | NA | TRBJ1-2 | TRBV28 | CASRVSQTRGNYGYTF | TGTGCCAGCAGAGTAAGCCAGACACGTGGAAACTATGGCTACACCTTC
NA | 15 | TRBD2 | TRBJ2-2 | TRBV7-9 | CASSSLAGGTGELFF | TGTGCCAGCAGCTCATTAGCGGGGGGCACCGGGGAGCTGTTTTTT
NA | 13 | TRBD2 | TRBJ2-2 | TRBV29-1 | CSVSGVNTGELFF | TGCAGCGTCAGCGGGGTGAACACCGGGGAGCTGTTTTTT
NA | 14 | NA | TRBJ2-7 | TRBV9 | CASSNRDFPYEQYF | TGTGCCAGCAGCAACCGGGACTTCCCCTACGAGCAGTACTTC
NA | 13 | NA | TRBJ2-1 | TRBV2 | CASTQGPDNEQFF | TGTGCCAGCACGCAGGGGCCCGACAATGAGCAGTTCTTC
NA | 16 | TRBD2 | TRBJ2-1 | TRBV19 | CASSKISGRAYNEQFF | TGTGCCAGTAGTAAGATTAGCGGGAGGGCCTACAATGAGCAGTTCTTC
NA | 17 | TRBD1 | TRBJ1-5 | TRBV28 | CASSSRTGALANQPQHF | TGTGCCAGCAGTTCCCGGACAGGGGCGTTAGCTAATCAGCCCCAGCATTTT
NA | 15 | TRBD2 | TRBJ2-7 | TRBV5-6 | CASSTLGGRGGEQYF | TGTGCCAGCAGCACCCTTGGGGGACGGGGGGGGGAGCAGTACTTC
NA | 17 | TRBD2 | TRBJ2-5 | TRBV11-2 | CASSLLWAGGRQETQYF | TGTGCCAGCAGCTTATTATGGGCGGGAGGACGCCAAGAGACCCAGTACTTC
NA | 14 | NA | TRBJ2-5 | TRBV18 | CASSPGALGKTQYF | TGTGCCAGCTCACCGGGGGCCTTGGGGAAGACCCAGTACTTC
NA | 13 | NA | TRBJ2-7 | TRBV16 | CASSQSGFGEQYF | TGTGCCAGCAGCCAATCCGGGTTTGGCGAGCAGTACTTC
NA | 14 | TRBD2 | TRBJ2-7 | TRBV28 | CASLLAGGGYEQYF | TGTGCCAGTTTACTAGCGGGAGGGGGCTACGAGCAGTACTTC
NA | 14 | NA | TRBJ1-1 | TRBV6-6 | CASSYAAGNTEAFF | TGTGCCAGCAGTTACGCCGCAGGGAACACTGAAGCTTTCTTT
NA | 14 | TRBD1 | TRBJ1-2 | TRBV27 | CASSTRTGHYGYTF | TGTGCCAGCAGTACCCGGACAGGGCACTATGGCTACACCTTC
NA | 17 | NA | TRBJ2-3 | TRBV15 | CATSGTSGPKGSDTQYF | TGTGCCACCAGCGGAACGAGCGGACCCAAGGGATCAGATACGCAGTATTTT
NA | 15 | TRBD2 | TRBJ2-1 | TRBV2 | CASSVSGSSYNEQFF | TGTGCCAGCAGTGTCAGCGGGAGCTCCTACAATGAGCAGTTCTTC
NA | 14 | TRBD2 | TRBJ2-1 | TRBV2 | CASSKRLAGHEQFF | TGTGCCAGCAGCAAAAGGCTAGCGGGACATGAGCAGTTCTTC
NA | 16 | NA | TRBJ2-7 | TRBV4-1 | CASSQVGDRRSYEQYF | TGCGCCAGCAGCCAAGTCGGTGACAGGCGATCCTACGAGCAGTACTTC
NA | 14 | TRBD2 | TRBJ2-5 | TRBV5-4 | CASSIPGGGETQYF | TGTGCCAGCAGTATCCCGGGAGGCGGGGAGACCCAGTACTTC
NA | 15 | TRBD2 | TRBJ2-3 | TRBV5-1 | CASSLTSGRADTQYF | TGCGCCAGCAGCTTAACTAGCGGGAGGGCAGATACGCAGTATTTT
NA | 15 | TRBD1 | TRBJ1-1 | TRBV5-5 | CASSLRDRGYREAFF | TGTGCCAGCAGCTTGAGGGACAGGGGGTATAGGGAAGCTTTCTTT